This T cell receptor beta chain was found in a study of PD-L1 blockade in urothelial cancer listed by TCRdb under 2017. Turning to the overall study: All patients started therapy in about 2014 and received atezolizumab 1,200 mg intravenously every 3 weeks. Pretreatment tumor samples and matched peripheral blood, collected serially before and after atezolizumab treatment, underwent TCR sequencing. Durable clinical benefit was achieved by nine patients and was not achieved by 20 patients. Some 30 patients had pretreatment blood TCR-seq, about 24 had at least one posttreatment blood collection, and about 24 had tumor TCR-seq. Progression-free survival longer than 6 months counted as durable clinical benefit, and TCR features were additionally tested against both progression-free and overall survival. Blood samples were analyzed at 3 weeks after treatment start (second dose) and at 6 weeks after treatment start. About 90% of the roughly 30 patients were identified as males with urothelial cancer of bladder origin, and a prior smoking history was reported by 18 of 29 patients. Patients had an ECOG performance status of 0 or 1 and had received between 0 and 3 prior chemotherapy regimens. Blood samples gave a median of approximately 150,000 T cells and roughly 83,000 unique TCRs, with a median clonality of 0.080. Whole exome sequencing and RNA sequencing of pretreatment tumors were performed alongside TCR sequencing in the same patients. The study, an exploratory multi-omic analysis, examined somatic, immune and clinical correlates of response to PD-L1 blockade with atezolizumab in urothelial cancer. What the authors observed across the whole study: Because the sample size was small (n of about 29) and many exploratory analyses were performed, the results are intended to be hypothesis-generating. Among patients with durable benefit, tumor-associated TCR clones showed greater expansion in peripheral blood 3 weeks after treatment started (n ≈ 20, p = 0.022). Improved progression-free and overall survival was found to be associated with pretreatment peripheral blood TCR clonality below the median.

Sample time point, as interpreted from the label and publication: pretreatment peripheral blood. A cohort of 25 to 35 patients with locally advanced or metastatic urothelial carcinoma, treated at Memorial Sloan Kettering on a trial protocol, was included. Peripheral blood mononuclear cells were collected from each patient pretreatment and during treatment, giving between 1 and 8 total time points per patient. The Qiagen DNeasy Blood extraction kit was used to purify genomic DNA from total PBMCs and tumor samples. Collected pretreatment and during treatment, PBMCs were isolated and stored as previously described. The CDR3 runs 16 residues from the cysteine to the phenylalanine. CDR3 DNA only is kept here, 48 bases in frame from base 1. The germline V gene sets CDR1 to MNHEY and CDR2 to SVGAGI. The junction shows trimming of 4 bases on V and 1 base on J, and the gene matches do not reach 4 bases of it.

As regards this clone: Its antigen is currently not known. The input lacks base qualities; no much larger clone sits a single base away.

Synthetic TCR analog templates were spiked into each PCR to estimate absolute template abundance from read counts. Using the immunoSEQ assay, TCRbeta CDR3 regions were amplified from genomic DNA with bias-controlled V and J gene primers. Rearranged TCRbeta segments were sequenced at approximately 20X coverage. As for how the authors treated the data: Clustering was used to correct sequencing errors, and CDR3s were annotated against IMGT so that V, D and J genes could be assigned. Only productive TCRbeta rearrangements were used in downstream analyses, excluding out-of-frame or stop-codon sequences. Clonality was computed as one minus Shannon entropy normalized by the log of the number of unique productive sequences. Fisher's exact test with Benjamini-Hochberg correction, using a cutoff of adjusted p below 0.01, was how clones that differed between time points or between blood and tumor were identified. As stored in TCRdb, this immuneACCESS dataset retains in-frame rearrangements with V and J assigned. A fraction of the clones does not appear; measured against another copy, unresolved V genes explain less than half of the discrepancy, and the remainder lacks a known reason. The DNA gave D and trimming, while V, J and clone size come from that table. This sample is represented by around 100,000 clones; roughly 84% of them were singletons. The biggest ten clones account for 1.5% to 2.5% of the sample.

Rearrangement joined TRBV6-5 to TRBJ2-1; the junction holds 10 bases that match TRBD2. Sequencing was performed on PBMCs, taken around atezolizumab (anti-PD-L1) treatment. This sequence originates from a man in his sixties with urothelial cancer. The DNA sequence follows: TGTGCCAGCAGTTCCGAGCGGGAGGGGTCCTACAATGAGCAGTTCTTC. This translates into CASSSEREGSYNEQFF.